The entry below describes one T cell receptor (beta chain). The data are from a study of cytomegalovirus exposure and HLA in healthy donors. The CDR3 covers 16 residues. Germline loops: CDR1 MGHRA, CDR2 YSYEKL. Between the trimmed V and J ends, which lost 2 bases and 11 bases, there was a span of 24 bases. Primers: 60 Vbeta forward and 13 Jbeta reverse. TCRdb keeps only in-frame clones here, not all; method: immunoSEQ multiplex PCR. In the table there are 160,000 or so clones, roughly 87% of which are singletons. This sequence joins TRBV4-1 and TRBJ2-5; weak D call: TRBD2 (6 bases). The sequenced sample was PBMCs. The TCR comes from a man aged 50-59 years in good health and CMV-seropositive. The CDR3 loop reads CASSQTPGTPAGEQYF. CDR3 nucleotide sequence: TGCGCCAGCAGCCAAACCCCCGGGACTCCTGCGGGTGAGCAGTACTTC.